One sample yielded the 17 T cell receptor beta chains listed below, sequenced in a study of blood T cell repertoires in COVID-19. Profiling relied on immunoSEQ multiplex PCR, and the TCRdb table lists in-frame clones only, not all of them. The sample yields approximately 350,000 clones, about 93% seen once. The specimen sequenced was peripheral blood. These receptors came from a woman under 30 who had recovered from COVID-19.

This clone turned up a few times. CDR3 region: CASSLIRYSAANTGELFF. In nucleotides, the CDR3 is TGTGCCAGCAGCTTGATCAGGTATAGCGCCGCGAACACCGGGGAGCTGTTTTTT. The chain has TRBV7-9 and TRBJ2-2; tentative D call: TRBD2 (5 bases). In germline, CDR1 is SEHNR, CDR2 FQNEAQ (reference sequence). V was cut by 3 bases and J by 0 bases, with 17 bases left in between. The CDR3 consists of 18 residues.

The chain uses TRBV7-2 and TRBJ1-2, with D maybe TRBD1 (6 bases). Trimming took 8 bases from V and 2 from J, leaving 12 bases between them. The length of the CDR3 is 13 residues. In germline, CDR1 is SGHTA, CDR2 FQGNSA. The CDR3 protein is CASGTQGNYGYTF. In DNA form, the CDR3 reads TGTGCCAGCGGAACCCAGGGGAACTATGGCTACACCTTC.

The gene calls are TRBV11-3 and TRBJ1-3, with D maybe TRBD1 (5 bases). Germline CDR1 and CDR2: SGHNT and YENEEA. The length of the CDR3 is 14 residues. Trimming took off 5 bases at V and 1 base at J, with 9 bases between the two ends. The CDR3 sequence is CASSIQGSGNTIYF. CDR3 nucleotides: TGTGCCAGCAGCATTCAGGGATCTGGAAACACCATATATTTT.

The J gene is TRBJ2-5, the V gene TRBV5-1; D is undetermined. Germline assignment: CDR1 SGHRS and CDR2 YFSETQ. The CDR3 sequence is 13 residues long. Trimming left V 4 bases short and J 3 bases short, with 10 bases between. The CDR3 DNA reads as TGCGCCAGCAGCCTCTTAGAAAAAGAGACCCAGTACTTC. This gives the protein CASSLLEKETQYF.

This chain connects TRBV7-9 to TRBJ2-1, with D possibly being TRBD2 (5 bases). The germline V gene has CDR1 SEHNR and CDR2 FQNEAQ (reference sequence). The CDR3 runs 16 residues. Deletions cut 4 bases from V and 0 bases from J, with 13 bases between. CDR3 protein: CASSSPLGSSYNEQFF. Here the CDR3 DNA reads TGTGCCAGCAGCTCCCCTCTTGGGAGCTCCTACAATGAGCAGTTCTTC.

The V and J genes are TRBV19 and TRBJ1-4, with D unresolved. Trimming took 3 bases from V and 4 from J, leaving 9 bases between them. The CDR3 runs to 14 residues. The germline CDR1 and CDR2 sequences are LNHDA and SQIVND (reference sequence). CDR3 coding DNA: TGTGCCAGTAGTATGGCCGGGAATAATGAAAAACTGTTTTTT. Translated: CASSMAGNNEKLFF. The full variable domain, in which reference TRBV19 and TRBJ1-4 provide the parts outside the CDR3, is DGGITQSPKYLFRKEGQNVTLSCEQNLNHDAMYWYRQDPGQGLRLIYYSQIVNDFQKGDIAEGYSVSREKKESFPLTVTSAQKNPTAFYLCASSMAGNNEKLFFGSGTQLSVL.

This chain joins TRBV19 and TRBJ2-3, with D maybe TRBD2 (7 bases). This CDR3 comprises 14 residues. V was pared by 6 bases and J by 5 bases, with 15 bases between. Germline loops: CDR1 LNHDA, CDR2 SQIVND (reference sequence). CDR3 region: CASRSRGAGDTQYF. CDR3 in DNA: TGTGCCAGTAGATCTCGGGGGGCTGGAGATACGCAGTATTTT.

V and J are TRBV28 and TRBJ2-1; a weak D match, TRBD2 (5 bases). Germline V gene lookup returns CDR1 MDHEN and CDR2 SYDVKM. This CDR3 is 16 amino acids long. V was cut by 5 bases and J by 6 bases, with 20 bases left in between. The CDR3 DNA sequence: TGTGCCAGCAGTGCCTATGGTCCCGGGGTGGGCAATGAGCAGTTCTTC. This sequence encodes CASSAYGPGVGNEQFF.

The chain couples TRBV30 to TRBJ1-5, with 8 positions matching TRBD1. Looked up from germline, CDR1 is GTSNPN and CDR2 is SVGIG (reference sequence). With V trimmed by 7 bases and J by 3 bases, 5 bases remained unmatched. This CDR3 has 13 residues. The chain's CDR3 is CASQGDANQPQHF. CDR3 sequence (DNA): TGTGCCTCACAGGGGGACGCCAATCAGCCCCAGCATTTT.

The chain recombines TRBV18 with TRBJ1-2, with TRBD1 as a possible D gene (6 bases). The V end was cut by 3 bases, the J end by 4 bases, with 15 bases between. CDR3 length: 15 residues. CDR1 is KGHSH and CDR2 is LQKENI in the germline V gene. CDR3 coding DNA: TGTGCCAGCTCACCCGAAACAGGGTTTGGCTATGGCTACACCTTC. It translates to CASSPETGFGYGYTF.

The chain carries TRBV7-2 and TRBJ1-1, with 10 bases identical to TRBD1. This CDR3 contains 14 residues. V was clipped by 5 bases and J by 7 bases; unmatched bases: 7. The germline gives CDR1 SGHTA, CDR2 FQGNSA. The CDR3 sequence is CASSPRQGAGEAFF. The CDR3 DNA reads as TGTGCCAGCAGCCCCCGACAGGGGGCTGGTGAAGCTTTCTTT.

The chain combines TRBV24-1 with TRBJ1-1, with 8 positions matching TRBD1. The V gene's germline CDR1 is KGHDR and CDR2 SFDVKD. The trim removed 1 base at V and 10 bases at J, leaving 7 bases unmatched. The CDR3 spans 14 residues. This chain's CDR3 is CATSDLNTGGRAFF. The CDR3 DNA is TGTGCCACCAGTGATTTAAATACAGGGGGTAGAGCTTTCTTT.

The rearrangement joins TRBV9 to TRBJ2-5, with 7 positions matching TRBD2. The CDR3 has 16 amino acids. In germline, CDR1 is SGDLS, CDR2 YYNGEE. Losses at the gene ends were 1 base for V and 5 bases for J; bases not matched to a gene: 11. As DNA, the CDR3 is TGTGCCAGCAGCGTATCGGGGGGATACCTCGGGGAGACCCAGTACTTC. It yields the protein CASSVSGGYLGETQYF.

The V gene is TRBV19, the J gene TRBJ1-2, with 7 bases matching TRBD1. The CDR3 extends over 14 amino acids. Germline V gene data show CDR1 as LNHDA and CDR2 as SQIVND (reference sequence). The trim removed 11 bases at V and 4 bases at J, leaving 13 bases unmatched. CDR3 coding DNA: TGTGCCGCAGGCCTAAGGGGGCTGAGCTATGGCTACACCTTC. It specifies CAAGLRGLSYGYTF.

This sequence joins TRBV5-6 and TRBJ1-1, with D perhaps TRBD1 (5 bases). Germline V gene data show CDR1 as SGHDT and CDR2 as YYEEEE. Trimming removed 1 base at V and 1 base at J, with 17 bases between. The CDR3 is 17 amino acids. In DNA, the CDR3 is TGTGCCAGCAGCTTGTTGCAGTCAGGAAGGGGGAACACTGAAGCTTTCTTT. Protein: CASSLLQSGRGNTEAFF.

The V and J genes are TRBV5-1 and TRBJ1-1; D possibly corresponds to TRBD1 (6 bases). Germline assignment: CDR1 SGHRS and CDR2 YFSETQ. The ends were cut back, 7 bases at V and 2 bases at J, with 12 bases in the middle. CDR3 length: 13 residues. CDR3 nucleotides: TGCGCCAGCGGTTACAGGGAAAACACTGAAGCTTTCTTT. This translates into CASGYRENTEAFF.

The rearrangement uses TRBV18 and TRBJ1-4; weak D call: TRBD1 (5 bases). The CDR3 contains 14 residues. V lost 5 bases, J lost 6 bases, and 13 bases lay in between. The germline gives CDR1 KGHSH, CDR2 LQKENI. The CDR3 coding sequence is TGTGCCAGCTCAGCGACAGCCCAGGATGAAAAACTGTTTTTT. Amino acid sequence: CASSATAQDEKLFF.